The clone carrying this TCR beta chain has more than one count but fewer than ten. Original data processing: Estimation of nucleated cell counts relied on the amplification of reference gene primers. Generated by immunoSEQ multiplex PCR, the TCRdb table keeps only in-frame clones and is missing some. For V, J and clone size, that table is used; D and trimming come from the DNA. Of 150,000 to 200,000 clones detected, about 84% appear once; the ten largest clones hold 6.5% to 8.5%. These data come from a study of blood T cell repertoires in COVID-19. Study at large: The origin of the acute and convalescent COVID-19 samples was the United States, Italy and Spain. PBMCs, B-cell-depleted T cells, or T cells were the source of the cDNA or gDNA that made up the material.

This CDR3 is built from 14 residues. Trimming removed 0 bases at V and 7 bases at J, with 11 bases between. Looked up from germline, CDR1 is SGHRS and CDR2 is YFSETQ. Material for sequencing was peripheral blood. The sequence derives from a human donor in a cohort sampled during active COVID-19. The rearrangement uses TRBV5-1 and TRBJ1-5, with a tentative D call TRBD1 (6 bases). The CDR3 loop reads CASSLAAGEQPQHF. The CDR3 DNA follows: TGCGCCAGCAGCTTGGCGGCAGGGGAACAGCCCCAGCATTTT.